This T cell receptor beta chain was recorded in a study of T cell clonality in common variable immunodeficiency. Study observations and caveats: Compared with controls, CVID subjects had fewer shared TCRbeta clones. Links between repertoire features and CVID complications were heterogeneity-limited.

This clone was seen at least ten times. What it binds is unknown. Read coverage stops 3 residues before the CDR3 terminus; the germline J gene supplies the remainder. Clones were read by immunoSEQ multiplex PCR, and TCRdb kept only the in-frame ones, dropping some. The sample shows about 45,000 clones, none of them appearing just once. V shed 7 bases, J shed 4 bases, and the junction held 9 bases outside the gene matches. The germline V gene encodes CDR1 SQVTM and CDR2 ANQGSEA. This CDR3 spans 13 amino acids. Material: peripheral blood mononuclear cells. The chain recombines TRBV29-1 with TRBJ1-2, with 7 bases aligning to TRBD1. The source is a person aged 18 to 75 in good health. The CDR3 reads CSARRGQSYGYTF. The sequenced part of the CDR3 DNA is TGCAGCGCGCGACGGGGACAGAGCTATGGC.